The entry that follows covers one T cell receptor beta chain sequence. Its antigen is not identified. V lost 4 bases, J lost 5 bases, and 12 bases lay in between. The length of the CDR3 is 13 residues. Germline lookup yields CDR1 MNHEY and CDR2 SMNVEV (reference sequence). Assay: immunoSEQ multiplex PCR; the TCRdb copy retains only in-frame clones and omits some. The sample has about 61,000 clones, approximately 89% seen once. These data come from a study of OX40 agonist ivuxolimab in advanced cancers. General observations from the study: The CD4+ and CD8+ T cells in the blood had expanded clonally by week 6 at 0.1 to 3.0 mg/kg. Clonal expansion in partial responders at 0.1-3.0 mg/kg ranked among the lowest.

The V call is TRBV27, the J call TRBJ2-7; D gene unclear. This TCR was recovered from an adult with an advanced solid tumor such as melanoma, head and neck, liver or kidney cancer. The sequencing here drew on CD4+ or CD8+ T cells sorted from blood, taken in a trial of the OX40 agonist ivuxolimab. This CDR3 reads CASSSTAIDEQYF. The CDR3 DNA follows: TGTGCCAGCAGTTCTACGGCGATTGACGAGCAGTACTTC.